This passage covers 27 T cell receptor beta chains from one sample sequenced in a study of neurological immune-mediated disorders. TCRdb analysed the 5' RACE reads with MiXCR anew, one entry per CDR3 protein. Here the sample spans around 78,000 distinct CDR3 sequences, under 20% being singletons. The sample taken for sequencing was PBMCs. The receptors originated from a woman between 40 and 50 years old in good health.

The J gene is TRBJ2-1, the V gene TRBV12-3 or TRBV12-4; 11 bases fit TRBD2. The CDR3 is made up of 15 amino acids. With V trimmed by 5 bases and J by 7 bases, 7 bases remained unmatched. CDR3 sequence reads: CASSPGGLADNEQFF. The CDR3 nucleotides are TGTGCCAGCAGTCCCGGGGGACTAGCGGATAATGAGCAGTTCTTC.

This clonotype was counted many times. The chain employs TRBV20-1 and TRBJ2-2, with D possibly being TRBD2 (6 bases). Germline assignment: CDR1 DFQATT and CDR2 SNEGSKA (reference sequence). CDR3 length: 14 amino acids. The germline V and J ends were trimmed by 5 bases and 0 bases, with 10 bases remaining between them. CDR3 DNA: TGCAGTGCTTCCGGGACTGCGAACACCGGGGAGCTGTTTTTT. Translating it yields CSASGTANTGELFF.

V and J are TRBV6-5 and TRBJ1-1, with D maybe TRBD1 (6 bases). Trimming left V 8 bases short and J 8 bases short, with 18 bases between. This CDR3 is 13 amino acids long. Per germline, CDR1 MNHEY and CDR2 SVGAGI. The CDR3 here is CASGLIGGGEAFF. CDR3 coding DNA: TGTGCCAGCGGGCTAATCGGGGGCGGGGAAGCTTTCTTT.

This clonotype appeared a single time. A much larger clone differs by one base, so this may be a read error. J is TRBJ1-4 and V is TRBV18; TRBD1 aligns across 7 bases. Germline V CDR1 and CDR2: KGHSH, LQKENI. V was clipped by 0 bases and J by 7 bases; unmatched bases: 5. The CDR3 loop spans 15 amino acids. CDR3 protein: CASSPPDRMGEKLFF. The CDR3 bases are TGTGCCAGCTCACCACCGGACAGGATGGGTGAAAAACTGTTTTTT.

This clonotype showed up many times. The chain links TRBV15 to TRBJ2-5, with 9 bases aligning to TRBD2. Germline trimming cut 5 bases from V and 1 base from J; bases unmatched to any gene: 5. Germline CDR1 LNHNV, CDR2 YYDKDF (reference sequence). The CDR3 has 15 amino acids. DNA of the CDR3: TGTGCCACCAGCCTAAGCGGGGGGATCCAAGAGACCCAGTACTTC. Protein: CATSLSGGIQETQYF.

The sample holds one count of this clonotype. The J gene is TRBJ2-2, the V gene TRBV5-1; 10 nucleotides align to TRBD1. J gave up 4 bases and V 4 bases, and 13 bases lay outside the gene matches. Germline V lookup: CDR1 SGHRS, CDR2 YFSETQ. The CDR3 is 18 amino acids. CDR3 amino acids: CASSRNLRGTGVTGELFF. The CDR3 coding sequence is TGCGCCAGCAGCCGGAATCTTCGGGGGACAGGGGTCACCGGGGAGCTGTTTTTT.

In regard to this clonotype: An end of the junction differs from the germline gene, which may be a read error. The chain carries TRBV12-3 or TRBV12-4 and TRBJ1-2; D is unclear. This CDR3 comprises 12 residues. The CDR3 loop reads CSSSPGGNGYTF. The CDR3, as DNA: TGTTCCAGCAGTCCCGGTGGGAATGGCTACACCTTC.

This clonotype has a count of ten or more. The chain joins TRBV5-1 to TRBJ2-1; TRBD2 aligns across 9 bases. The germline V gene encodes CDR1 SGHRS and CDR2 YFSETQ. The CDR3 sequence is 15 residues long. The V segment lost 1 base and the J segment 4 bases; nucleotides outside the gene matches: 3. For the CDR3, the DNA is TGCGCCAGCAGCTTGAGCGGGGGGCATTACAATGAGCAGTTCTTC. Encoded protein: CASSLSGGHYNEQFF.

This clonotype was counted ten times or more. J is TRBJ1-2 and V is TRBV2, with 7 nucleotides matching TRBD1. This CDR3 has 15 amino acids. CDR1 is SNHLY and CDR2 is FYNNEI in the germline V gene. The trim removed 0 bases at V and 8 bases at J, leaving 9 bases unmatched. CDR3 sequence reads: CASSEARQGSGGYTF. The CDR3 nucleotides read TGTGCCAGCAGTGAAGCGCGACAGGGTTCGGGGGGCTACACCTTC.

This clonotype was counted at least ten times. The chain carries TRBV6-5 and TRBJ2-1; 11 bases line up with TRBD2. The CDR3 spans 17 residues. Germline V CDR1 and CDR2: MNHEY, SVGAGI. The V and J ends lost 2 bases and 5 bases, in that order; junction bases with no gene match: 8. The CDR3 loop reads CASSYPSASGGNNEQFF. As DNA, the CDR3 is TGTGCCAGCAGTTACCCCTCCGCTAGCGGGGGGAACAATGAGCAGTTCTTC.

The rearrangement joins TRBV3-1 to TRBJ2-1; perhaps TRBD1 as D (6 bases). The CDR3 has 13 amino acids. The V gene lost 9 bases and the J gene lost 10 bases, with 19 bases spanning the gap. Germline V gene data show CDR1 as LGHDT and CDR2 as YNNKEL (reference sequence). The CDR3 bases are TGTGCCAGTCACAGGGCAGGGGTTCTAGAGCAGTTCTTC. This codes for CASHRAGVLEQFF.

This clonotype was observed many times. V and J are TRBV7-3 and TRBJ2-5; D unresolved. The V and J ends lost 2 bases and 1 base respectively, with 5 bases between them. The CDR3 length is 13 residues. From germline, CDR1 is SGHTA and CDR2 FQGTGA. CDR3 amino acids: CASSLRRQETQYF. Written as DNA, the CDR3 is TGTGCCAGCAGCTTACGGCGCCAAGAGACCCAGTACTTC.

The sample holds many counts of this clonotype. The V and J genes are TRBV7-3 and TRBJ2-2, with D unclear. The germline gives CDR1 SGHTA, CDR2 FQGTGA. Trimming stripped 5 bases from V and 8 bases from J, with 15 bases between. The CDR3 totals 14 residues. The CDR3 protein is CASSADIFGGELFF. CDR3 sequence (DNA): TGTGCCAGCAGCGCAGATATCTTTGGGGGGGAGCTGTTTTTT.

The chain combines TRBV19 with TRBJ1-1; 9 bases are shared with TRBD1. V dropped 6 bases and J dropped 1; count of bases not matched to a gene: 3. This CDR3 contains 14 residues. The germline CDR1 and CDR2 sequences are LNHDA and SQIVND (reference sequence). CDR3 amino acids: CASRRTGENTEAFF. The CDR3, as DNA: TGTGCCAGTAGACGGACAGGGGAGAACACTGAAGCTTTCTTT.

This clonotype was observed many times. The chain employs TRBV7-2 and TRBJ2-1; tentative D call: TRBD2 (6 bases). Per the germline V gene, CDR1 is SGHTA and CDR2 is FQGNSA. V lost 5 bases, J lost 0 bases, and 14 bases lay in between. The CDR3 extends over 16 amino acids. For the CDR3, the DNA is TGTGCCAGCAGCAGCGGGTCCTTCGGCTCCTACAATGAGCAGTTCTTC. This gives the protein CASSSGSFGSYNEQFF.

The chain is built from TRBV5-1 and TRBJ1-1; D not resolved. Germline values: CDR1 SGHRS, CDR2 YFSETQ. This CDR3 is 11 amino acids long. V was shortened by 6 bases and J by 7 bases, with 10 bases between the two germline ends. The CDR3 nucleotides read TGCGCCAGCACCGACGCTATTGAAGCTTTCTTT. Residues: CASTDAIEAFF.

This clonotype showed up many times. This CDR3 is CASSLDRTQETQYF. The CDR3, as DNA: TGTGCCAGCAGCTTAGACAGGACCCAAGAGACCCAGTACTTC. The chain joins TRBV7-9 to TRBJ2-5; D might be TRBD1 (5 bases). The germline gives CDR1 SEHNR, CDR2 FQNEAQ (reference sequence). The CDR3 covers 14 residues. Trimming shortened V by 1 base and J by 1 base, and 7 bases separated the two germline ends.

In this sample, this clonotype turned up many times. The rearrangement uses TRBV3-1 and TRBJ2-2; perhaps TRBD1 as D (6 bases). The V and J ends lost 2 bases and 0 bases respectively, with 10 bases between them. The V gene's germline CDR1 is LGHDT and CDR2 YNNKEL (reference sequence). The CDR3 extends over 16 amino acids. This CDR3 is CASSQLGGANTGELFF. Written as DNA, the CDR3 is TGTGCCAGCAGCCAATTAGGGGGAGCGAACACCGGGGAGCTGTTTTTT. Variable domain in full (rest from reference TRBV3-1 and TRBJ2-2): DTAVSQTPKYLVTQMGNDKSIKCEQNLGHDTMYWYKQDSKKFLKIMFSYNNKELIINETVPNRFSPKSPDKAHLNLHINSLELGDSAVYFCASSQLGGANTGELFFGEGSRLTVL.

This clonotype was seen ten or more times. The rearrangement links TRBV10-2 to TRBJ2-6, with TRBD1 as a possible D gene (6 bases). The CDR3 loop spans 17 amino acids. Germline lookup yields CDR1 WSHSY and CDR2 SAAADI. V was pared by 6 bases and J by 0 bases, with 15 bases between. CDR3 region: CASSPHSQGSGANVLTF. CDR3 DNA sequence: TGCGCCAGCAGCCCACACTCACAGGGCTCTGGGGCCAACGTCCTGACTTTC.

This clonotype was recorded at least ten times. The V gene is TRBV5-1, the J gene TRBJ1-1; D call uncertain. The V gene's germline CDR1 is SGHRS and CDR2 YFSETQ. The V and J ends lost 5 bases and 5 bases respectively, with 13 bases between them. The CDR3 length is 13 residues. This CDR3 reads CASSSPERTEAFF. The CDR3 nucleotides are TGCGCCAGCAGTTCCCCGGAGCGGACTGAAGCTTTCTTT.

This clonotype was observed at least ten times. This chain links TRBV4-3 with TRBJ2-1, with TRBD1 matching over 10 bases. This CDR3 is 16 amino acids long. Germline loops: CDR1 LGHNA, CDR2 YSLEER. Trimming took 2 bases from V and 5 from J; bases not matched to a gene: 6. CDR3 sequence reads: CASSQRGQGTHNEQFF. The CDR3 bases are TGCGCCAGCAGCCAACGGGGACAGGGGACACACAATGAGCAGTTCTTC.

This clonotype was detected ten times or more. The chain has TRBV7-2 and TRBJ1-2; D possibly corresponds to TRBD1 (6 bases). CDR1 and CDR2 (germline): SGHTA, FQGNSA. The CDR3 spans 17 residues. V was clipped by 0 bases and J by 4 bases, with 18 bases between them. CDR3 region: CASSLAVVGAGSYGYTF. In DNA, the CDR3 is TGTGCCAGCAGCTTAGCGGTTGTGGGGGCGGGTAGCTATGGCTACACCTTC.

The J gene is TRBJ1-2, the V gene TRBV12-3 or TRBV12-4, with unresolved D. The CDR3 is made up of 14 amino acids. V lost 3 bases and J lost 2, with 10 bases in between. The CDR3 protein is CASSFPGGNYGYTF. DNA of the CDR3: TGTGCCAGCAGTTTTCCTGGAGGAAACTATGGCTACACCTTC.

This clonotype was seen at least ten times. This chain joins TRBV18 and TRBJ1-2; 7 bases are shared with TRBD1. This CDR3 has 16 residues. Germline V lookup: CDR1 KGHSH, CDR2 LQKENI. Trimming removed 3 bases from V and 0 bases from J; junction bases left unmatched: 7. The DNA of the CDR3 is TGTGCCAGCTCACCCGTGGGGGGGACAGCTAACTATGGCTACACCTTC. Its translation: CASSPVGGTANYGYTF.

This clonotype was counted at least ten times. The J gene is TRBJ2-5, the V gene TRBV20-1; the match to TRBD2 covers 7 bases. V was pared by 8 bases and J by 4 bases, with 10 bases of the junction left unmatched. CDR1 is DFQATT, CDR2 SNEGSKA, per germline (reference sequence). The CDR3 contains 13 residues. CDR3 sequence: CSNSGTKRETQYF. In nucleotides, the CDR3 is TGCAGTAACAGTGGGACTAAGCGAGAGACCCAGTACTTC.

This clonotype was seen repeatedly, ten times or more. The V call is TRBV7-2, the J call TRBJ2-7, with D tentatively TRBD1 (5 bases). The CDR3 runs 14 residues. V lost 3 bases to trimming and J lost 8 bases, with 17 bases between them. Germline V gene lookup returns CDR1 SGHTA and CDR2 FQGNSA. The CDR3 region is CASSFSTAGNQQYF. The CDR3 region has the DNA TGTGCCAGCAGCTTCTCAACTGCAGGGAACCAGCAGTACTTC. Filled out from reference TRBV7-2 and TRBJ2-7, the complete variable domain reads GAGVSQSPSNKVTEKGKDVELRCDPISGHTALYWYRQSLGQGLEFLIYFQGNSAPDKSGLPSDRFSAERTGGSVSTLTIQRTQQEDSAVYLCASSFSTAGNQQYFGPGTRLTVT.

The chain joins TRBV27 to TRBJ2-3; the match to TRBD1 covers 7 bases. J lost 4 bases, V lost 4 bases, and 17 bases had no gene match. There are 18 residues in the CDR3. Germline V gene sequence: CDR1 MNHEY, CDR2 SMNVEV (reference sequence). In DNA, the CDR3 is TGTGCCAGCAGTTCTTTCGAACATGGGACAGTGGGGCCAGATACGCAGTATTTT. Protein: CASSSFEHGTVGPDTQYF.